This note documents a single T cell receptor (beta chain) sequence. This receptor's antigen is unknown. No base quality values were provided; no much bigger clone lies one nucleotide off. This record comes from a study of T cell changes during pregnancy in multiple sclerosis (dated by TCRdb to between 2018 and 2021). At the level of the whole study: Changes in the T cell repertoire over the course of pregnancy were examined in this study in women with multiple sclerosis.

From a lookup of the germline V gene, CDR1 and CDR2 are SGHAT and FQNNGV. The CDR3 spans 11 residues, from the cysteine through the phenylalanine. The entry retains the CDR3 DNA only, 33 bases that are in frame from base 1. V loses 2 bases of germline sequence and J loses 9 bases, and the interval between the two ends is 5 bases. Libraries were built with the immunoSEQ multiplex PCR assay. TCRdb re-hosts the immuneACCESS table, in-frame sequences only. Its copies lack some clones; in the studies checked, an unresolved V gene accounts for under half of them, and the cause for the rest is not known. A total of 55,000 to 70,000 clones appear in this sample, just over 90% of them only once. The ten largest clones capture 1.3% to 1.5% of the sample.

This specimen consisted of peripheral blood, obtained in the second trimester of pregnancy. The receptor was derived from a female donor in good health, enrolled as a control in a pregnancy study. This chain joins TRBV11-2 to TRBJ1-3, with the D gene call left open. The CDR3 region reads CASSLSPTIYF. The sequenced DNA: TGTGCCAGCAGCTTAAGCCCCACCATATATTTT.